The clone carrying this TCR beta chain showed up many times. With 2 bases removed from V and 2 bases from J, the gap between germline ends came to 13 bases. The CDR3 runs to 15 residues. From germline, CDR1 is MNHEY and CDR2 SVGAGI. The data belong to a study of tumor-infiltrating lymphocytes in primary liver carcinoma. Study-wide background: Samples returned roughly 3.65 to 7.13 million productive TCRbeta reads each. Read depth did not differ significantly between tissue types.

Total RNA (around 0.45 ug) served as template for TCR beta cDNA synthesis primed by a constant-region primer. Employing slightly modified ARM-PCR, three nested multiplex PCR rounds were run, and these gave rise to the TCR beta libraries. TRBV1-TRBV30 forward primers and a C-beta reverse primer were used in the first two PCR rounds, which each ran for 9 to 10 cycles. TCRdb fed the multiplex PCR reads into MiXCR, producing one record per CDR3 protein. This sample has roughly 49,000 distinct CDR3 sequences; approximately 70% occur once, and the top ten carry 29%. From unsorted bulk tissue weighing about 20-32 mg, DNA and RNA were co-extracted.

This clonotype was obtained from a man aged 40-49 years with primary liver carcinoma and hepatitis B virus infection. The chain links TRBV6-5 to TRBJ2-7; maybe TRBD1 (6 bases). Sequencing was performed on liver tumor tissue from sampling region 5. Subset defined: tumor region T5, tumor centre. As DNA, the CDR3 is TGTGCCAGCAGTTACGGGGGCTCCCCTCCCTACGAGCAGTACTTC. Translated, it gives CASSYGGSPPYEQYF.